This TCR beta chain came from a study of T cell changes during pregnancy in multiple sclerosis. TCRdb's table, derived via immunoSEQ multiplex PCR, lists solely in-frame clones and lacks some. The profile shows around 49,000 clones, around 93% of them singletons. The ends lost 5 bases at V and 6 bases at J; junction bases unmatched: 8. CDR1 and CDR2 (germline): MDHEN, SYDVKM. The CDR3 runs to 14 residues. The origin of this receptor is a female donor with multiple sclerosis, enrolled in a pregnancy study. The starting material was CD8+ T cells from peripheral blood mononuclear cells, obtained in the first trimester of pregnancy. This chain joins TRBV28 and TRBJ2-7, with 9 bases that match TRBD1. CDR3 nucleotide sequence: TGTGCCAGCAGTCCCGGACAGGGGAGGGCCGAGCAGTACTTC. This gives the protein CASSPGQGRAEQYF.